The 15 T cell receptor beta chains reported below all come from one sample, sequenced in a study of T cell responses to AZD1222 COVID-19 vaccine. Method: immunoSEQ multiplex PCR; TCRdb's copy keeps in-frame clones and lacks some. Among roughly 200,000 clones listed, 70% to 90% were seen once. Here the sequenced sample was peripheral blood, taken on day 0 of AZD1222 vaccination. All receptors come from an adult in good health.

The chain uses TRBV5-6 and TRBJ2-4; 8 bases map to TRBD1. V shed 0 bases, J shed 1 base, and the junction held 3 bases outside the gene matches. CDR3 length: 16 residues. Per germline, CDR1 SGHDT and CDR2 YYEEEE. The CDR3 protein is CASSLVTGEAKNIQYF. The CDR3 DNA follows: TGTGCCAGCAGCTTGGTGACAGGGGAGGCCAAAAACATTCAGTACTTC.

This clone was found once. V gene TRBV7-8 combines with J gene TRBJ1-3; 12 bases are shared with TRBD1. V was pared by 3 bases and J by 4 bases, with 1 base of the junction left unmatched. The CDR3 spans 15 residues. Germline loops: CDR1 SGHVS, CDR2 FQNEAQ. For the CDR3, the DNA is TGTGCCAGCAGCTTCGGGACAGGGGGCGGAAACACCATATATTTT. Amino acids: CASSFGTGGGNTIYF.

The V and J genes are TRBV5-5 and TRBJ2-5; D unresolved. Per the germline V gene, CDR1 is SGHKS and CDR2 is YYEKEE (reference sequence). This CDR3 has 14 residues. Trimming pared 2 bases from V and 3 bases from J, leaving 11 bases between. The CDR3 sequence is CASSLIWAEETQYF. For the CDR3, the DNA is TGTGCCAGCAGCTTAATCTGGGCGGAAGAGACCCAGTACTTC. Drawing the rest from reference TRBV5-5 and TRBJ2-5, the complete variable domain is DAGVTQSPTHLIKTRGQQVTLRCSPISGHKSVSWYQQVLGQGPQFIFQYYEKEERGRGNFPDRFSARQFPNYSSELNVNALLLGDSALYLCASSLIWAEETQYFGPGTRLLVL.

The chain joins TRBV14 to TRBJ2-2; possible D gene TRBD1, 6 bases. The CDR3 covers 14 residues. Germline V gene sequence: CDR1 SGHDN, CDR2 FVKESK. The ends were cut back, 5 bases at V and 4 bases at J, with 11 bases in the middle. The chain's CDR3 is CASSLWTATGELFF. CDR3 coding DNA: TGTGCCAGCAGCTTATGGACAGCCACCGGGGAGCTGTTTTTT.

This clone was observed a few times. This chain links TRBV30 with TRBJ1-4; D is uncertain. This CDR3 comprises 14 residues. CDR1 and CDR2 from the germline V gene are GTSNPN and SVGIG (reference sequence). V lost 4 bases, J lost 7 bases, and 16 bases lay in between. The CDR3 loop reads CAWTSPARAEKLFF. CDR3 sequence (DNA): TGTGCCTGGACTTCCCCAGCGAGGGCTGAAAAACTGTTTTTT.

The gene calls are TRBV16 and TRBJ2-1, with TRBD1 matching 10 bases. Per the germline V gene, CDR1 is KGHSY and CDR2 is FQNENV. The CDR3 loop spans 14 amino acids. V trimming: 3 bases; J trimming: 7 bases; junction bases outside the gene matches: 3. The CDR3 loop is CASSHWTGGNEQFF. The CDR3 DNA sequence: TGTGCCAGCAGCCATTGGACAGGGGGGAATGAGCAGTTCTTC.

V and J are TRBV18 and TRBJ1-2; D not resolved. Germline CDR1 is KGHSH and CDR2 is LQKENI. V lost 0 bases to trimming and J lost 0 bases, with 11 bases between them. The CDR3 runs to 16 residues. The CDR3 region has the DNA TGTGCCAGCTCACCACCGTTTGCGGGCGCTAACTATGGCTACACCTTC. It specifies CASSPPFAGANYGYTF.

The V call is TRBV12-3 or TRBV12-4, the J call TRBJ1-1; D gene uncertain. The CDR3 has 13 amino acids. Trimming took off 4 bases at V and 1 base at J, with 7 bases between the two ends. CDR3 sequence: CASSWTENTEAFF. Here the CDR3 DNA reads TGTGCCAGCAGTTGGACGGAGAACACTGAAGCTTTCTTT.

The chain links TRBV7-8 to TRBJ2-1; possibly TRBD2 for D (6 bases). This CDR3 contains 17 residues. Germline CDR1 SGHVS, CDR2 FQNEAQ. V was shortened by 1 base and J by 2 bases, with 15 bases between the two germline ends. The CDR3 spells CASSLVRGTTTYNEQFF. The CDR3 DNA reads TGTGCCAGCAGCTTAGTACGCGGGACCACCACCTACAATGAGCAGTTCTTC.

The chain employs TRBV21-1 and TRBJ2-5; TRBD2, the table's D call, lacks a check against the DNA. TRBV21-1 is shown as a pseudogene. The CDR3 totals 15 residues. The CDR3 here is CASSKLVRGGETQYF. For the CDR3, the DNA is TGTGCCAGCAGCAAACTCGTCAGGGGAGGGGAGACCCAGTACTTC.

The rearrangement uses TRBV28 and TRBJ1-1; D gene unclear. V was clipped by 7 bases and J by 11 bases, with 20 bases between them. CDR1 is MDHEN and CDR2 is SYDVKM in the germline V gene. This CDR3 has 13 residues. CDR3 nucleotides: TGTGCCAGCACCCTCTTATGGGGTCAGATTGCTTTCTTT. Its translation: CASTLLWGQIAFF.

CDR3 amino acids: CASSQPPSGGGNEQFF. DNA of the CDR3: TGTGCCAGCAGCCAACCTCCCAGCGGGGGGGGCAATGAGCAGTTCTTC. The rearrangement links TRBV9 to TRBJ2-1; 10 bases fit TRBD2. The V and J ends lost 4 bases and 6 bases, in that order; junction bases with no gene match: 10. The CDR3 contains 16 residues. Looked up from germline, CDR1 is SGDLS and CDR2 is YYNGEE.

The chain recombines TRBV11-2 with TRBJ2-1; 11 positions agree with TRBD2. With V trimmed by 1 base and J by 6 bases, 14 bases remained unmatched. In germline, CDR1 is SGHAT, CDR2 FQNNGV. The CDR3 runs to 19 residues. The CDR3 nucleotides read TGTGCCAGCAGCTTAGTGTCCGGGATAGCGGGGGGGCCTCCCAATGAGCAGTTCTTC. Protein product: CASSLVSGIAGGPPNEQFF.

The chain couples TRBV6-2 or TRBV6-3 to TRBJ2-7; the D gene is possibly TRBD1 (5 bases). The CDR3 length is 11 residues. V was cut by 4 bases and J by 6 bases, with 7 bases left in between. Germline CDR1 MNHEY, CDR2 SVGEGT. CDR3 loop: CASSFGAEQYF. The CDR3 DNA reads TGTGCCAGCAGTTTTGGGGCCGAGCAGTACTTC.

The CDR3 DNA sequence: TGTGCCAGCAGTTACGACAGGGGCCCCTACAATGAGCAGTTCTTC. Its protein is CASSYDRGPYNEQFF. J is TRBJ2-1 and V is TRBV7-2; 8 bases match TRBD1. The CDR3 runs to 15 residues. Losses at the gene ends were 6 bases for V and 2 bases for J; bases not matched to a gene: 6. Per germline, CDR1 SGHTA and CDR2 FQGNSA. The full variable domain, its missing parts supplied by reference TRBV7-2 and TRBJ2-1, is GAGVSQSPSNKVTEKGKDVELRCDPISGHTALYWYRQSLGQGLEFLIYFQGNSAPDKSGLPSDRFSAERTGGSVSTLTIQRTQQEDSAVYLCASSYDRGPYNEQFFGPGTRLTVL.